This T cell receptor (delta chain) was documented in a study of γδ T cells in repeated Plasmodium falciparum infection. Whole-study context: Donors were malaria-exposed Malian children or age- and gender-matched Australian children. Malaria-naive adults were infected with P. falciparum NF54 four times over roughly 600 days.

Germline V CDR1 and CDR2: TSWWSYY, QGS. The CDR3 loop spans 19 amino acids. The germline V and J ends were trimmed by 3 bases and 6 bases, with 29 bases remaining between them. This clone was found a few times. A far larger clone lies a single base away; this is likely a read error. The same CDR3 also results from other DNA sequences found in this sample. TCRdb re-called clones from the multiplex PCR reads via CATT. This repertoire shows 75,000 to 95,000 delta-chain clones, 0.95% to 1% found once; its top ten account for 9.6%. Bulk repertoires came from Vgamma9/Vdelta2+ or Vdelta2-negative gammadelta T cells flow-sorted from PBMC.

The sample consisted of gamma-delta T cells from blood. This rearrangement joins TRDV1 to TRDJ1, with D perhaps matching TRDD3 (5 bases). The J gene was missing in TCRdb and was found by matching the end of the DNA to germline. The sequence came from a pool of human donors (malaria-infected and uninfected, not separated). CDR3 sequence: CALGDHGVGLGDPQNKLIF. CDR3 DNA sequence: TGTGCTCTTGGGGACCACGGGGTCGGGCTGGGAGATCCTCAAAATAAACTCATCTTT.